The present TCR beta chain was sequenced within a study of T cell responses to AZD1222 COVID-19 vaccine. V lost 6 bases and J 0 bases, leaving 14 bases between the germline ends. Germline-derived CDR1 and CDR2 are LNHDA and SQIVND (reference sequence). This CDR3 has 15 amino acids. Study observations and caveats: There were repertoire samples only from the period after the peak T cell response. Unmutated variant regions reportedly attract nearly half of all spike-specific TCRs. Vaccination with two AZD1222 doses was followed by a rise in Spike-specific TCR breadth and depth.

TCRdb's table, derived via immunoSEQ multiplex PCR, lists solely in-frame clones and lacks some. The sample consists of tens of thousands of clones, under 95% of them appearing once. As for this clone: The target antigen is unknown.

This sample comprised peripheral blood, obtained 28 days after the second dose of the MenACWY control vaccine. The V gene is TRBV19, the J gene TRBJ1-1; possibly TRBD1 for D (6 bases). This receptor was obtained from an adult who received the MenACWY meningococcal vaccine as a control. The CDR3 here is CASSKRQVMNTEAFF. CDR3 nucleotide sequence: TGTGCCAGTAGCAAACGACAGGTAATGAACACTGAAGCTTTCTTT.